This TCR beta chain is drawn from a study of CD8 T cells in ankylosing spondylitis. The V gene lost 5 bases and the J gene lost 0 bases, with 17 bases spanning the gap. The germline CDR1 and CDR2 sequences are MNHNS and SASEGT. The CDR3 consists of 17 residues. TCRdb recomputed calls from the 5' RACE reads with MiXCR, one row per CDR3 protein. The repertoire holds 350,000 to 400,000 distinct CDR3 sequences, with roughly 20% as singletons. Sequencing was carried out using blood, either unsorted or a sorted T cell fraction (not recorded which). The gene calls are TRBV6-1 and TRBJ1-5; D may be TRBD1 (5 bases). The receptor was isolated from a male donor with ankylosing spondylitis or in good health (not recorded which). CDR3 coding DNA: TGTGCCAGCAGTCGCTCCCCAGGACATTATAGCAATCAGCCCCAGCATTTT. It translates to CASSRSPGHYSNQPQHF.